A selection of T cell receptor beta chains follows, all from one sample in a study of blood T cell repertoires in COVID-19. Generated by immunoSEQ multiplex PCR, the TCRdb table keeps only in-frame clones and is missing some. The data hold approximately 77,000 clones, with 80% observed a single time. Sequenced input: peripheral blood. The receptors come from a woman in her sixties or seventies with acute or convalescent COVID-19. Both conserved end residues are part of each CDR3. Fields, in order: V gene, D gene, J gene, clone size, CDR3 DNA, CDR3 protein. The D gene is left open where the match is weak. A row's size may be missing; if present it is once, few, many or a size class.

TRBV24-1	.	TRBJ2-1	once	TGTGCCACCAGTGATCCCGGACAGATCAATGAGCAGTTCTTC	CATSDPGQINEQFF
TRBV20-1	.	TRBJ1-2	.	TGCAGTGCTACGCGGGGCTATGGCTACACCTTC	CSATRGYGYTF
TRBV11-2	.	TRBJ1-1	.	TGTGCCAGCAGCTCTCCAGGGGACGGAACCACTGAAGCTTTCTTT	CASSSPGDGTTEAFF
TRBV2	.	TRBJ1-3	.	TGTGCCAGCAGTGGCGGCCAAGGAAACACCATATATTTT	CASSGGQGNTIYF
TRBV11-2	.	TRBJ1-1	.	TGTGCCAGCAGCTTAGCTGCGGGAGGGGGGAATGAAGCTTTCTTT	CASSLAAGGGNEAFF
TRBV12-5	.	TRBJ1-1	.	TGTGCTAGTGGTTTGGTACTTTCCGCCGGAGGAACTGAAGCTTTCTTT	CASGLVLSAGGTEAFF
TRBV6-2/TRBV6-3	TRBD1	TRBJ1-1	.	TGTGCCAGCAGTTATGCGGGACAGCCCGTCACTGAAGCTTTCTTT	CASSYAGQPVTEAFF
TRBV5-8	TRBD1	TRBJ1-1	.	TGTGCCAGCAGCTGGGACAGGGGCACTGAAGCTTTCTTT	CASSWDRGTEAFF
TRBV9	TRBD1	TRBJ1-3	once	TGTGCCAGCAGCGTGACAGGGTCTGGAAACACCATATATTTT	CASSVTGSGNTIYF
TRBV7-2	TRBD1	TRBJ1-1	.	TGTGCCAGCAGGCGTCGGACAGGGGTTGACACTGAAGCTTTCTTT	CASRRRTGVDTEAFF
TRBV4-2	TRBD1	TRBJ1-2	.	TGTGCCAGCAGCTCGCTGGAGACAGGGGGCAGTTATGGCTACACCTTC	CASSSLETGGSYGYTF
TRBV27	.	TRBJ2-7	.	TGTGCCAGCAAGGATGGGGCGTGGGAAAACGAGCAGTACTTC	CASKDGAWENEQYF
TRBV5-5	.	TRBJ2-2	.	TGTGCCAGCAGCACGGGTTCCGGGGAGCTGTTTTTT	CASSTGSGELFF
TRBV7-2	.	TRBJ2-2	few	TGTGCCAGCAGCCCACGCCGGGTAGAGGATTACACCGGGGAGCTGTTTTTT	CASSPRRVEDYTGELFF
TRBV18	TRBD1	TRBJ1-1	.	TGTGCCAGCTCACCAAAAAACAGGGGCGACGGGGGAGCTTTCTTT	CASSPKNRGDGGAFF
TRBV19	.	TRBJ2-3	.	TGTGCCAGTAGTATAAGAAATTTGTTTAGTACAGATACGCAGTATTTT	CASSIRNLFSTDTQYF
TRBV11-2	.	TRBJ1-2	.	TGTGCCAGCAGCTTAGACGCAGGGAACTATGGCTACACCTTC	CASSLDAGNYGYTF
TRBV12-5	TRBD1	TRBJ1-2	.	TGTGCTAGTGGCCCGGGACAGGAATATGGCTACACCTTC	CASGPGQEYGYTF
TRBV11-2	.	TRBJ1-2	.	TGTGCCAGCAGCTTAGGAGGGATAGACTATGGCTACACCTTC	CASSLGGIDYGYTF
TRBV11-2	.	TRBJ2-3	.	TGTGCCAGCAGCTTCACAGGACCTAATACGCAGTATTTT	CASSFTGPNTQYF
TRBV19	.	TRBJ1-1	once	TGTGCCAGTAAGGGGCCCTTGAACACTGAAGCTTTCTTT	CASKGPLNTEAFF
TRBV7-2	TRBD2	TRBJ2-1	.	TGTGCCAGCAGTTTCAGCGGGGGGCGCTACAATGAGCAGTTCTTC	CASSFSGGRYNEQFF
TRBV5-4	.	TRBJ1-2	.	TGTGCCAGCAGCTTGGACTCCAGGGAGGACGGCTACACCTTC	CASSLDSREDGYTF
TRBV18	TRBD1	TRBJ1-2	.	TGTGCCAGCTCTCTTCGGACAGGGGCAGTCTATGGCTACACCTTC	CASSLRTGAVYGYTF
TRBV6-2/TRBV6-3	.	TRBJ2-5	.	TGTGCCAGCAGTTCTCTCACGCGGGGTGGGCAAGAGACCCAGTACTTC	CASSSLTRGGQETQYF
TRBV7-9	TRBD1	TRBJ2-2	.	TGTGCCAGCAGCCCGAGAAGACAGGGGGACGCCACCGGGGAGCTGTTTTTT	CASSPRRQGDATGELFF
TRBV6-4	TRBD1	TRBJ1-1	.	TGTGCCAGCAGTGACTCGTCGACAGGGGCTGAAGCTTTCTTT	CASSDSSTGAEAFF
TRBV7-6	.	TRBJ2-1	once	TGTGCCAGCAGCCAGCTCAGGGGAAGAGGAAATGAGCAGTTCTTC	CASSQLRGRGNEQFF
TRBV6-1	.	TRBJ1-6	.	TGTGCCAGCAGTGAAGGGGGGGCCGGGAGGACCCTCCACTTT	CASSEGGAGRTLHF
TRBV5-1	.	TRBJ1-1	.	TGCGCCAGCAGCTTCCAGAAGAACACTGAAGCTTTCTTT	CASSFQKNTEAFF
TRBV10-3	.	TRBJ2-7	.	TGTGCCATCAGTGAGGCACAGAATTCCTACGAGCAGTACTTC	CAISEAQNSYEQYF
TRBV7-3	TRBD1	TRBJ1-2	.	TGTGCCAGCAGCTCGACAGGGTATGAAGGCTACACCTTC	CASSSTGYEGYTF
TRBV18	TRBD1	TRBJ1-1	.	TGTGCCAGCTCACCACTTCCGACAGGGGGTAACACTGAAGCTTTCTTT	CASSPLPTGGNTEAFF
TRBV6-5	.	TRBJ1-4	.	TGTGCCAGCAGTTTTGGACAGAGAAATGAAAAACTGTTTTTT	CASSFGQRNEKLFF
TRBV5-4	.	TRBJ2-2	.	TGTGCCAGCAGCGATCGGACCGGGGAGCTGTTTTTT	CASSDRTGELFF
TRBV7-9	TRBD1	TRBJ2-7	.	TGTGCCAGCAGCTTAGTCCAGGGGGCACGGGAGCAGTACTTC	CASSLVQGAREQYF
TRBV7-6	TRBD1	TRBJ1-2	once	TGTGCCAGCAGCTTAGGGGACAGGCCTGGCTATGGCTACACCTTC	CASSLGDRPGYGYTF
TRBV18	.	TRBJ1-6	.	TGTGCCAGCTCACTTCAATCCGGGACTGGAAATTCACCCCTCCACTTT	CASSLQSGTGNSPLHF
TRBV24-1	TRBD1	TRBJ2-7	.	TGTGCCACCAGTGATGGCGACAGGGGCCACGAGCAGTACTTC	CATSDGDRGHEQYF
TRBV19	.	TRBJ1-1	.	TGTGCCAGTAGTATTCCCGGACAGAGCCTCACTGAAGCTTTCTTT	CASSIPGQSLTEAFF
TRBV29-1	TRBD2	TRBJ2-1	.	TGCAGCGTTACCGGGACTAGATACAATGAGCAGTTCTTC	CSVTGTRYNEQFF
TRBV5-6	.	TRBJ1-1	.	TGTGCCAGCAGCTTGGGCAACAGGTTGGACACTGAAGCTTTCTTT	CASSLGNRLDTEAFF
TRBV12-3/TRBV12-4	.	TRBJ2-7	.	TGTGCCAGCTCAGGATTGACCTACGAGCAGTACTTC	CASSGLTYEQYF
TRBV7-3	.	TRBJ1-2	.	TGTGCCAGCAGCCAAGATTTAACAGGATATGGCTACACCTTC	CASSQDLTGYGYTF
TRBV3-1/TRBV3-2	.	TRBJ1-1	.	TGTGCCAGCAGCTCCCACGGGGAAAGGGTAGCTGAAGCTTTCTTT	CASSSHGERVAEAFF
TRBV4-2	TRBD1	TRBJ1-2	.	TGTGCCAGCAGCCAACCCGGACAGGGGGGAAGTGGCTACACCTTC	CASSQPGQGGSGYTF